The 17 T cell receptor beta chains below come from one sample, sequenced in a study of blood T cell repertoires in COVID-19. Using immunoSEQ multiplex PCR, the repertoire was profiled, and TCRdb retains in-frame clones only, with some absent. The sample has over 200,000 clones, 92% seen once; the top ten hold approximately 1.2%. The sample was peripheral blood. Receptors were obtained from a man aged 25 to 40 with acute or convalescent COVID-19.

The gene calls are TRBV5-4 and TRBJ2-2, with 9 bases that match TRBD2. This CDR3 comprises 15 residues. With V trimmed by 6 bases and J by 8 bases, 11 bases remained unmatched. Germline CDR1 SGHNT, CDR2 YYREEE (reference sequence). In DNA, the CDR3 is TGTGCCAGCAAGGCTAGCGGGATTCTTACGGGGGAGCTGTTTTTT. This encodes CASKASGILTGELFF.

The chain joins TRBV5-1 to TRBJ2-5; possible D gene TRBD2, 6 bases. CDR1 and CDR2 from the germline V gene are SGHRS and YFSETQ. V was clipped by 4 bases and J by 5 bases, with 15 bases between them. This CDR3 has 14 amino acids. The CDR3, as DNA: TGCGCCAGCAGCCCACTGACTAGGCAGGAGACCCAGTACTTC. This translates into CASSPLTRQETQYF.

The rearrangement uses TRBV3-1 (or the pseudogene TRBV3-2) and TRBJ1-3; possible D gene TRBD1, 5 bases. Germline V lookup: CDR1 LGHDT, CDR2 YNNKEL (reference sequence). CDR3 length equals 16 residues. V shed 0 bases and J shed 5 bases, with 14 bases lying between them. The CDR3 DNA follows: TGTGCCAGCAGCCAAGAAAGGGCAGGGCGAAGAAACACCATATATTTT. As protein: CASSQERAGRRNTIYF.

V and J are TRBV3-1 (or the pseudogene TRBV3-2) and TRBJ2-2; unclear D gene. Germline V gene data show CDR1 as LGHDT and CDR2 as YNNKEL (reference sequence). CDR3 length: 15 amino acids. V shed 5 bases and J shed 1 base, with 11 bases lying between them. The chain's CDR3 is CASSDHSRNTGELFF. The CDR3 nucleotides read TGTGCCAGCAGCGATCACAGCCGGAACACCGGGGAGCTGTTTTTT.

Here the CDR3 DNA reads TGTGCCAGTAGTACCTCGACAGGCACCTACGAGCAGTACTTC. Protein product: CASSTSTGTYEQYF. The chain recombines TRBV19 with TRBJ2-7; possible D gene TRBD1, 6 bases. V lost 4 bases, J lost 2 bases, and 12 bases lay in between. Germline-derived CDR1 and CDR2 are LNHDA and SQIVND (reference sequence). CDR3 length: 14 amino acids.

The CDR3, as DNA: TGTGCCATCAGTGAGTCGGGTGGGAGCGGGAGAACAGATACGCAGTATTTT. Its translation: CAISESGGSGRTDTQYF. This rearrangement joins TRBV10-3 to TRBJ2-3; 8 nucleotides match TRBD2. The CDR3 extends over 17 amino acids. The V and J ends lost 0 bases and 3 bases, in that order; junction bases with no gene match: 8. Per germline, CDR1 ENHRY and CDR2 SYGVKD.

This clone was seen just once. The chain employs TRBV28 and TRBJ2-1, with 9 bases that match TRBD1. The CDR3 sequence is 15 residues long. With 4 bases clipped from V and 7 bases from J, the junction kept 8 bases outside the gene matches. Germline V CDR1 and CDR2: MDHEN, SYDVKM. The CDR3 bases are TGTGCCAGCAGTTACAGGGGGCGCGTCGGTAATGAGCAGTTCTTC. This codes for CASSYRGRVGNEQFF.

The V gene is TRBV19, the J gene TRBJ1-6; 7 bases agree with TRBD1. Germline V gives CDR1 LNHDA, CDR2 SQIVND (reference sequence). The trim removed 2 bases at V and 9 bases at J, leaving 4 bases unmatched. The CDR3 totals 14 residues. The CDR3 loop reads CASSIKGGASPLHF. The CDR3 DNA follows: TGTGCCAGTAGTATAAAAGGGGGCGCTTCACCCCTCCACTTT. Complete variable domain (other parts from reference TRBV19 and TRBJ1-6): DGGITQSPKYLFRKEGQNVTLSCEQNLNHDAMYWYRQDPGQGLRLIYYSQIVNDFQKGDIAEGYSVSREKKESFPLTVTSAQKNPTAFYLCASSIKGGASPLHFGNGTRLTVT.

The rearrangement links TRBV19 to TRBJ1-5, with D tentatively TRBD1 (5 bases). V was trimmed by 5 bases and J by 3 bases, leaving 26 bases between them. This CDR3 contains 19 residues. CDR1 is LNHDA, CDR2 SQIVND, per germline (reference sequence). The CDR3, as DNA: TGTGCCAGTAGTCGGGTGTTTTACTTTCCGACAGCGAACAATCAGCCCCAGCATTTT. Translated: CASSRVFYFPTANNQPQHF. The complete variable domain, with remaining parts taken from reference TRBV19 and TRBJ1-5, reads DGGITQSPKYLFRKEGQNVTLSCEQNLNHDAMYWYRQDPGQGLRLIYYSQIVNDFQKGDIAEGYSVSREKKESFPLTVTSAQKNPTAFYLCASSRVFYFPTANNQPQHFGDGTRLSIL.

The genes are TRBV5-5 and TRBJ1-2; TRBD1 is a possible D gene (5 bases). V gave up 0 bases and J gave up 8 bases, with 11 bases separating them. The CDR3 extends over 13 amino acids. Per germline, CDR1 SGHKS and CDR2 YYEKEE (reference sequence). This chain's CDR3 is CASSLVQGDGYTF. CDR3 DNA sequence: TGTGCCAGCAGCTTGGTTCAGGGCGACGGCTACACCTTC.

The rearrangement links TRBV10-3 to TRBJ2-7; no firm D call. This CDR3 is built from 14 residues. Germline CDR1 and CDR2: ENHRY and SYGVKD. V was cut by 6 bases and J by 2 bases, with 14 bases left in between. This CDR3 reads CAISPSDTTYEQYF. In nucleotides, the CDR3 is TGTGCCATCAGCCCCTCCGACACCACCTACGAGCAGTACTTC.

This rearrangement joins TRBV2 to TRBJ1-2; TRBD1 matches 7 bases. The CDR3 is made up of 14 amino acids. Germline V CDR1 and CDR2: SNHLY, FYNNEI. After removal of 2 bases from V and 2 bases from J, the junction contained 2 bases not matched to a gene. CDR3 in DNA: TGTGCCAGCAGTGAACAGACAGGGAACTATGGCTACACCTTC. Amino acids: CASSEQTGNYGYTF.

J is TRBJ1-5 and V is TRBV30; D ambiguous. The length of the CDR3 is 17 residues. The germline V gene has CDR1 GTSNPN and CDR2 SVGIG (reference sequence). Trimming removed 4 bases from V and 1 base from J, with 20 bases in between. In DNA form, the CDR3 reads TGTGCCTGGACCGGAGAAATCGGCGTCCGGAGCAATCAGCCCCAGCATTTT. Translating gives CAWTGEIGVRSNQPQHF.

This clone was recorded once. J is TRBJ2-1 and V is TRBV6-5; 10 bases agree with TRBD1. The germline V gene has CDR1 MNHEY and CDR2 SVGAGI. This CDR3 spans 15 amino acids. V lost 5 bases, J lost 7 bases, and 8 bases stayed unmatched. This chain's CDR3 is CASSPSGQGRNEQFF. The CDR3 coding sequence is TGTGCCAGCAGTCCATCGGGACAGGGGAGAAATGAGCAGTTCTTC.

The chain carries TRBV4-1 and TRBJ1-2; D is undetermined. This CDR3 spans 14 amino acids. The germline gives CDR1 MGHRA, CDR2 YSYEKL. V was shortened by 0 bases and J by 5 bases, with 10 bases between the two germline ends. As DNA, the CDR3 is TGCGCCAGCAGCCAAGAAGGAGTTTTTTATGGCTACACCTTC. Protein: CASSQEGVFYGYTF.

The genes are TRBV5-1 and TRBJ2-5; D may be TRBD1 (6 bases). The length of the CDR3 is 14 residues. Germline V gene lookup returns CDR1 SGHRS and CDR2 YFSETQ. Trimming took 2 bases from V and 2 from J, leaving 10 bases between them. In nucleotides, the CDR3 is TGCGCCAGCAGCTTACGACAGGTACAAGAGACCCAGTACTTC. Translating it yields CASSLRQVQETQYF.

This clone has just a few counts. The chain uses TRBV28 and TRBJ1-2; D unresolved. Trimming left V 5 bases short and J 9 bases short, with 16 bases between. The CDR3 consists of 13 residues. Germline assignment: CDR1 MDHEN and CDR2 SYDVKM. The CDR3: CASSPQQERSYTF. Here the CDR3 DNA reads TGTGCCAGCAGTCCCCAGCAAGAGAGGAGCTACACCTTC.